This T cell receptor beta chain comes out of a study of a mutant IDH1 vaccine in newly diagnosed glioma. Study background: Standard pretreatment was either radiotherapy, temozolomide, or, for most, radiochemotherapy with temozolomide.

The data were produced by immunoSEQ multiplex PCR, yet TCRdb's version contains in-frame clones alone and is incomplete. The sample has under 60,000 clones; around 80% are singletons. The time point is: week 35, safety follow-up. Doses comprised 300 ug of mutant IDH1 20-mer peptide each, plus topical imiquimod. This clone was seen more than once but under ten times. Antigen: not known. CDR3 length equals 13 residues. From germline, CDR1 is MGHRA and CDR2 YSYEKL. V was shortened by 3 bases and J by 1 base, with 3 bases between the two germline ends. The clonotype originates from a middle-aged man with glioma. V gene TRBV4-1 combines with J gene TRBJ2-2; D not certain. The sample in question was PBMCs, obtained from a glioma patient whose treatment included an IDH1 peptide vaccine. CDR3 region: CASSHQNTGELFF. CDR3 nucleotide sequence: TGCGCCAGCAGCCACCAGAACACCGGGGAGCTGTTTTTT.